What follows are 21 T cell receptor beta chains derived from one specimen sequenced in a study of T cell repertoires in aging, cancer and after chemotherapy. The template was genomic DNA from peripheral blood, not RNA. A mixed TRB-A/B primer pool amplified rearranged TRB by multiplex touch-down PCR. MiXCR, run by TCRdb on the multiplex PCR reads, gives a single entry per CDR3 protein. The sample consists of about 13,000 distinct CDR3 sequences, 20% to 30% of them appearing once. The sequenced material came from blood. The receptors were gathered from a human donor in good health.

The rearrangement joins TRBV5-6 to TRBJ1-5; TRBD1 matches 7 bases. V lost 4 bases and J lost 3; bases outside the gene matches: 7. The CDR3 contains 15 residues. The germline gives CDR1 SGHDT, CDR2 YYEEEE. CDR3 amino acids: CASSPGQVSNQPQHF. The CDR3 nucleotides read TGTGCCAGCAGCCCCGGACAGGTTTCCAATCAGCCCCAGCATTTT.

The chain employs TRBV4-2 and TRBJ1-1; TRBD1 might be the D (6 bases). Germline loops: CDR1 LGHNA, CDR2 YNFKEQ. Trimming left V 3 bases short and J 5 bases short, with 19 bases between. The CDR3 totals 16 residues. Written as DNA, the CDR3 is TGTGCCAGCAGCCACCCGGTTAGTGGGGGCTGGACTGAAGCTTTCTTT. Its translation is CASSHPVSGGWTEAFF.

The CDR3 DNA follows: TGTGCCAGCAGCACCCCGGGGAGCTCCTACAATGAGCAGTTCTTC. This gives the protein CASSTPGSSYNEQFF. The J gene is TRBJ2-1, the V gene TRBV28; TRBD2 might be the D (5 bases). The CDR3 covers 15 residues. In germline, CDR1 is MDHEN, CDR2 SYDVKM. Deletions cut 6 bases from V and 0 bases from J, with 12 bases between. The variable domain in full, completed from reference TRBV28 and TRBJ2-1, reads DVKVTQSSRYLVKRTGEKVFLECVQDMDHENMFWYRQDPGLGLRLIYFSYDVKMKEKGDIPEGYSVSREKKERFSLILESASTNQTSMYLCASSTPGSSYNEQFFGPGTRLTVL.

This clonotype has only a few counts. The J gene is TRBJ1-5, the V gene TRBV6-5, with TRBD1 matching 7 bases. After removal of 4 bases from V and 1 base from J, the junction contained 10 bases not matched to a gene. This CDR3 spans 17 amino acids. Germline CDR1 is MNHEY and CDR2 is SVGAGI. DNA for the CDR3: TGTGCCAGCAGTTCCTTCCAAGGGGGCGCAAGCAATCAGCCCCAGCATTTT. Translating gives CASSSFQGGASNQPQHF.

A remark on this clonotype: A much larger clone sits a single nucleotide away, making a read error possible. The V and J genes are TRBV5-6 and TRBJ1-1; D call uncertain. Per the germline V gene, CDR1 is SGHDT and CDR2 is YYEEEE. This CDR3 has 12 residues. This chain's CDR3 is CASSLMNTDAFF. The CDR3 coding sequence is TGTGCCAGCAGCTTGATGAACACTGATGCTTTCTTT.

As regards this clonotype: This may stem from a read error, because a much larger clone lies one nucleotide away. The gene calls are TRBV19 and TRBJ1-2, with 7 bases lining up with TRBD1. The CDR3 length is 13 residues. Germline V lookup: CDR1 LNHDA, CDR2 SQIVND (reference sequence). CDR3 sequence reads: CASGIDRESGYTF. For the CDR3, the DNA is TGTGCCAGTGGTATCGACAGGGAGTCTGGCTACACCTTC.

This clonotype was observed a few times. This sequence joins TRBV7-9 and TRBJ2-1; possible D gene TRBD1, 6 bases. Germline values: CDR1 SEHNR, CDR2 FQNEAQ (reference sequence). V was trimmed by 3 bases and J by 4 bases, leaving 10 bases between them. The CDR3 extends over 14 amino acids. CDR3: CASSFAQGYNEQFF. The CDR3 bases are TGTGCCAGCAGCTTCGCACAGGGATACAATGAGCAGTTCTTC.

This clonotype was detected a few times. The chain couples TRBV10-3 to TRBJ2-7, with no clear D. CDR1 is ENHRY, CDR2 SYGVKD, per germline. Trimming removed 6 bases at V and 1 base at J, with 10 bases between. The length of the CDR3 is 13 residues. The CDR3 nucleotides are TGTGCCATCAGATTAGGAGAGTCCTACGAGCAGTACTTC. This sequence encodes CAIRLGESYEQYF.

The chain couples TRBV6-4 to TRBJ2-3; 9 bases are a match to TRBD2. Germline CDR1 MRHNA, CDR2 SNTAGT. The CDR3 runs 14 residues. The V and J ends lost 6 bases and 4 bases, in that order; junction bases with no gene match: 5. Here the CDR3 DNA reads TGTGCCAGCAGGGCGGCGGGGGGGCCAGATACGCAGTATTTT. Translation: CASRAAGGPDTQYF.

This clonotype showed up just a few times. J is TRBJ1-5 and V is TRBV25-1; possibly TRBD1 for D (5 bases). Germline V lookup: CDR1 MGHDK, CDR2 SYGVNS. The CDR3 consists of 13 residues. V lost 4 bases, J lost 4 bases, and 8 bases lay in between. The DNA for the CDR3 is TGTGCCAGCAGTGTTCAGGGTAATCAGCCCCAGCATTTT. The encoded protein is CASSVQGNQPQHF.

On this clonotype itself: A single base separates this from a much larger clone, so it may be a read error. The genes are TRBV7-2 and TRBJ2-1, with unresolved D. CDR1 and CDR2 from the germline V gene are SGHTA and FQGNSA. The CDR3 contains 16 residues. The CDR3 spells CASSLANRLPYNKQFF. As DNA, the CDR3 is TGTGCCAGCAGCTTAGCCAACAGACTCCCATACAATAAGCAGTTCTTC. Drawing the rest from reference TRBV7-2 and TRBJ2-1, the complete variable domain is GAGVSQSPSNKVTEKGKDVELRCDPISGHTALYWYRQSLGQGLEFLIYFQGNSAPDKSGLPSDRFSAERTGGSVSTLTIQRTQQEDSAVYLCASSLANRLPYNKQFFGPGTRLTVL.

In its sample, this clonotype is medium-sized. This chain joins TRBV6-2 or TRBV6-3 and TRBJ2-2; no definite D call. Germline V gene sequence: CDR1 MNHEY, CDR2 SVGEGT. There are 14 residues in the CDR3. V lost 4 bases to trimming and J lost 6 bases, with 12 bases between them. CDR3 residues: CASSLDEGPGELFF. The CDR3 bases are TGTGCCAGCAGTTTGGATGAAGGACCCGGGGAGCTGTTTTTT.

The table lists this clonotype with a few counts. The chain has TRBV7-9 and TRBJ2-3; maybe TRBD1 (5 bases). The germline V gene has CDR1 SEHNR and CDR2 FQNEAQ (reference sequence). The CDR3 runs 16 residues. The ends were cut back, 1 base at V and 3 bases at J, with 14 bases in the middle. The CDR3 loop is CASSLGLGVSTDTQYF. The CDR3 DNA follows: TGTGCCAGCAGCTTAGGGCTAGGGGTTTCAACAGATACGCAGTATTTT.

In its sample, this clonotype is medium-sized. V is TRBV20-1 and J is TRBJ1-2; D perhaps matches TRBD1 (5 bases). Trimming cost V 3 bases and J 2 bases, with 10 bases left between them. CDR3 length equals 13 residues. Per germline, CDR1 DFQATT and CDR2 SNEGSKA (reference sequence). The CDR3 DNA follows: TGCAGTGCTAGCAGGGAGGCAAACTATGGCTACACCTTC. Translated: CSASREANYGYTF.

A few counts support this clonotype. V is TRBV24-1 and J is TRBJ2-2, with a tentative D call TRBD1 (6 bases). The germline CDR1 and CDR2 sequences are KGHDR and SFDVKD. Trimming removed 3 bases at V and 7 bases at J, with 17 bases between. The CDR3 extends over 16 amino acids. CDR3 protein: CATSDRKLQGIGELFF. Written as DNA, the CDR3 is TGTGCCACCAGTGATCGTAAATTACAGGGTATCGGGGAGCTGTTTTTT.

This clonotype was counted only a few times. The chain joins TRBV5-5 to TRBJ1-5; perhaps TRBD1 as D (5 bases). V lost 4 bases to trimming and J lost 4 bases, with 21 bases between them. The CDR3 has 17 amino acids. The germline V gene encodes CDR1 SGHKS and CDR2 YYEKEE (reference sequence). CDR3 sequence: CASSQDGGREVNQPQHF. CDR3 coding DNA: TGTGCCAGCAGCCAAGATGGCGGCAGGGAAGTAAATCAGCCCCAGCATTTT.

The chain links TRBV20-1 to TRBJ2-1; 9 nucleotides align to TRBD2. J was trimmed by 5 bases and V by 4 bases; bases with no gene match: 3. Germline V gene data show CDR1 as DFQATT and CDR2 as SNEGSKA (reference sequence). This CDR3 has 13 amino acids. CDR3 amino acids: CSATSGGHNEQFF. The CDR3 nucleotides are TGCAGTGCTACAAGCGGGGGGCACAATGAGCAGTTCTTC.

This clonotype is medium-sized (0.01 to 0.1%). V gene TRBV7-2 combines with J gene TRBJ1-3; TRBD1 matches 7 bases. The CDR3 has 16 amino acids. Germline CDR1 is SGHTA and CDR2 is FQGNSA. V was pared by 5 bases and J by 0 bases, with 7 bases of the junction left unmatched. CDR3 DNA sequence: TGTGCCAGCAGCCGGGACAGCCGGATCTCTGGAAACACCATATATTTT. Translation gives CASSRDSRISGNTIYF.

V gene TRBV5-1 combines with J gene TRBJ1-2; 10 nucleotides agree with TRBD1. The germline V gene has CDR1 SGHRS and CDR2 YFSETQ. The V and J ends lost 0 bases and 6 bases, in that order; junction bases with no gene match: 2. The CDR3 extends over 14 amino acids. CDR3: CASSLVGTGDGYTF. CDR3 DNA sequence: TGCGCCAGCAGCTTGGTCGGGACAGGGGATGGCTACACCTTC.

By proportion, this clonotype is medium-sized. The gene calls are TRBV6-5 and TRBJ1-2; D not certain. The ends were cut back, 4 bases at V and 8 bases at J, with 11 bases in the middle. The CDR3 is 12 residues long. The germline V gene encodes CDR1 MNHEY and CDR2 SVGAGI. The CDR3, as DNA: TGTGCCAGCAGTTCCCAACCCCTCGGCTACACCTTC. Protein sequence: CASSSQPLGYTF.

About this clonotype itself: A much larger clone differs from this one at a single base, so this may be a read error. The chain is built from TRBV7-6 and TRBJ2-2; D is uncertain. Germline CDR1 reads SGHVS; CDR2 reads FNYEAQ. The CDR3 contains 16 residues. V was pared by 1 base and J by 5 bases, with 14 bases between. The CDR3 DNA is TGTGCCAGCAGCTTAGTGCATGATGGGATGACCGGGGAGCTGTTTTTT. The encoded protein is CASSLVHDGMTGELFF.